This T cell receptor (beta chain) is drawn from a study of shared clonotypes between healthy human individuals (TCRdb year 2020). At the level of the whole study: The cohort comprised a couple of women and a few men aged 18 to 49 years. To estimate repertoire size and how much clonotypes are shared between individuals, the study performed deep sequencing of blood TCR repertoires from a few healthy adults. Different laboratories and diverse techniques were used to prepare libraries and sequence TCR repertoires, to increase sequencing depth and limit assay-specific biases. Each donor's leukapheresis produced roughly between roughly 0.85 and 9.5 billion PBMCs. Per donor, three plates each were used for CD4 naive and CD4 memory, two for CD8 naive, and one for CD8 memory.

TCR CDR3 regions were amplified from genomic DNA by multiplex PCR using the deep immunoSEQ assay. Extracted genomic DNA from each cell subset was spread evenly across all wells of several immunoSEQ 96-well plates, with each plate serving as a replicate. Each replicate PCR for sorted subsets received approximately 220 ng genomic DNA, equal to about 30,000 T cell genomes. The purified libraries were quantified using a Qubit 3.0 fluorometer, sized with a Bioanalyzer 2100, and then quantified again using the KAPA Library Quantification kit. Each immunoSEQ 96-well plate was sequenced on its own single-read 150-cycle Illumina NextSeq 550 flow cell. In the authors' own workflow: Because the immunoSEQ output held only junctional sequences and lacked quality scores, the filtering could not match the filtering applied to full-length reads. To assign V/J genes and CDR3, sequences were annotated against IMGT germline references using PyIR, a Python wrapper for IgBLAST v1.9. Reads with weak V/J assignments (E-value above 1e-6), missing CDR3, stop codons, out-of-frame junctions, or ambiguous translated residues were removed. V3J clonotypes were defined by identical inferred V gene, J gene, and CDR3 amino acid sequence. Percentage overlap between repertoires was computed as shared unique clonotypes divided by the size of the smaller repertoire. Three approaches were used to assess repertoire richness: RTK rarefaction, the Chao1 estimator, and Recon v2.1 estimates of unobserved clonotypes. Generation probabilities were computed with OLGA for all TCRbeta clonotypes obtained by the gDNA method from several donors. TCRdb provides this immuneACCESS table in a form limited to in-frame rearrangements. Some clones are lacking; in checked studies, under half of them reflect an unresolved V gene, and why the rest are absent is not known. D and trimming come from the DNA, and the V and J calls and clone size come from that table. The sample yields over a million clones; 95% to 99% were counted once. In total, the top ten clones hold roughly 0.42% of the sample.

As to this clone: This receptor's antigen is unknown. Base quality data are lacking; no much larger clone is found one base away.

What the authors observed across the whole study: Larger estimated clonotype richness was generally found for naive subsets than for memory subsets. Pairwise subsampling led to the expectation that sequencing depth would affect the degree of clonotype sharing among donors. Higher generation probabilities were observed for clonotypes shared by all four sorted-subset donors than for non-shared clonotypes. Sampling was restricted to blood, and TCR repertoires in tissues likely differ from the TCR repertoires found in blood. When several donors were compared, the shared fraction of clonotypes was about 5% for naive CD4, over 3% for naive CD8, 2.3% for memory CD4, and 0.35% to 0.4% for memory CD8. Because the study included a small number of donors, the genetic and exposure-history diversity represented was limited. Rarefaction of sorted-subset datasets indicated incomplete sequencing despite the large sequencing depth.

The donors were healthy, HIV-negative adults with no recently reported acute infections or vaccinations. Only Caucasian adults living in Nashville, Tennessee, USA were represented among the donors. CD4+ T cells were enriched by magnetic negative selection; naive cells were then positively selected on CD45RA, and the negative fraction formed the memory subset. Blood was obtained by leukapheresis, after which PBMCs were separated by Ficoll-Histopaque density gradient centrifugation and cryopreserved in liquid nitrogen vapor phase. Analytical flow cytometry was used to check the purity and quantity of each magnetically sorted T cell population. Each sorted fraction had its genomic DNA isolated and then quantified by UV absorbance on a Nanodrop 2000c. At the junction V is shortened by 5 bases and J by 13 bases; bases outside the gene matches: 7. The germline V gene (reference sequence) sets CDR1 to DFQATT and CDR2 to SNEGSKA. From the cysteine through the phenylalanine, the CDR3 covers 10 amino acids. The CDR3 DNA has 30 bases and is translated from base 1.

The TCR was taken from a man aged 30 to 39 in good health. Source material: naive CD4+ T cells sorted from blood. Interpreted using the paper, the cell subset or site label stands for: CD45RA+ positively selected. In this chain, TRBV20-1 is recombined with TRBJ1-2, with 7 bases aligning to TRBD1. The DNA sequence is given as TGCAGTGCTCACCGGGACAGCGGCACCTTC. Its translation is CSAHRDSGTF.